This T cell receptor beta chain originates from a study of blood T cell repertoires in COVID-19. This CDR3 is 15 amino acids long. In germline, CDR1 is SGDLS, CDR2 YYNGEE. Trimming took 4 bases from V and 0 from J, leaving 11 bases between them. Authors' data handling: Estimation of nucleated cell counts was performed using reference gene primer amplification. Repertoires were generated with immunoSEQ multiplex PCR, while TCRdb's copy carries only in-frame clones and drops some. Clone size and V and J calls were adopted from that table, with D and trimming inferred from the DNA. Of approximately 100,000 clones listed, approximately 81% were seen once; the top ten hold around 38%.

V usage is TRBV9 and J usage is TRBJ2-1; possibly TRBD2 for D (5 bases). Sequences were obtained from peripheral blood. The receptor was derived from a man at least 80 years old with acute or convalescent COVID-19. The CDR3 DNA follows: TGTGCCAGCAGCCCGCCTGGGAGCTCCTACAATGAGCAGTTCTTC. Translated: CASSPPGSSYNEQFF.